The 3 T cell receptor beta chains reported below all come from one sample, sequenced in a study of technical replicates of blood from a handful of donors. TCRdb's table, derived via immunoSEQ multiplex PCR, lists solely in-frame clones and lacks some. Here the sample spans about 70,000 clones, more than 85% being singletons. The source material was PBMCs. These receptors were taken from a human donor in good health. Some clones in this sample may be carry-over from other donors' samples.

The chain joins TRBV29-1 to TRBJ2-5; D ambiguous. The germline CDR1 and CDR2 sequences are SQVTM and ANQGSEA. Trimming removed 0 bases at V and 3 bases at J, with 14 bases between. CDR3 length: 15 amino acids. CDR3 amino acids: CSVEDSTIPEETQYF. In nucleotides, the CDR3 is TGCAGCGTTGAAGATTCGACAATTCCGGAAGAGACCCAGTACTTC.

The chain combines TRBV6-1 with TRBJ1-6; D remains ambiguous. Germline V gives CDR1 MNHNS, CDR2 SASEGT. CDR3 size: 16 residues. Trimming removed 4 bases at V and 0 bases at J, with 10 bases between. The CDR3 DNA follows: TGTGCCAGCAGTGCGGGTTTGGGCTCCTATAATTCACCCCTCCACTTT. It specifies CASSAGLGSYNSPLHF.

The V call is TRBV6-1, the J call TRBJ2-7; D possibly corresponds to TRBD2 (6 bases). Germline loops: CDR1 MNHNS, CDR2 SASEGT. Trimming took 1 base from V and 0 from J, leaving 7 bases between them. The CDR3 extends over 14 amino acids. The CDR3, as DNA: TGTGCCAGCAGTGAAGGGGACTTCTCCTACGAGCAGTACTTC. Translated: CASSEGDFSYEQYF.